Included here is one TCR beta chain sequence, with context. The antigen remains undetermined. This sample stems from a study of cytomegalovirus exposure and HLA in healthy donors. The overall study: From about 179 million T cells, an earlier analysis saw under 140 million unique TCR beta sequences. Findings and limits, study-wide: Later analysis identified a missense DCLRE1C variant that was linked to TCR beta V- and J-gene trimming. Later analysis showed most CMV-associated TCR beta chains appearing HLA-restricted.

13 Jbeta primers and 60 Vbeta primers were used for the PCR. The table came from immunoSEQ multiplex PCR; TCRdb's copy has only in-frame clones and leaves some out. Seen here are 150,000 or so clones, more than 60% observed once, and the top ten hold roughly 10%. The CDR3 contains 13 residues. Trimming took 6 bases from V and 3 from J; bases not matched to a gene: 2. Germline V gene data show CDR1 as WNHNN and CDR2 as SYGVQD (reference sequence). Sequenced: PBMCs. The receptor was derived from a man aged 25-45 years in good health and CMV-seropositive. The chain is built from TRBV10-1 and TRBJ2-1, with 7 bases identical to TRBD2. CDR3 nucleotide sequence: TGCGCCAGCAGACCTAGCGGCTACAATGAGCAGTTCTTC. This translates into CASRPSGYNEQFF.